Each of the 31 T cell receptor beta chains below was sequenced from the same sample in a study of OX40 agonist ivuxolimab in advanced cancers. Profiled with immunoSEQ multiplex PCR; TCRdb holds only in-frame clones, not every one. The sample yields under 45,000 clones, 84% seen once. Sample: CD4+ or CD8+ T cells sorted from blood, taken in a trial of the OX40 agonist ivuxolimab. These TCRs come from an adult with an advanced solid tumor such as melanoma, head and neck, liver or kidney cancer.

This chain links TRBV28 with TRBJ2-3, with 8 bases identical to TRBD2. Germline assignment: CDR1 MDHEN and CDR2 SYDVKM. The CDR3 is made up of 18 amino acids. The V and J ends lost 7 bases and 0 bases, in that order; junction bases with no gene match: 15. Written as DNA, the CDR3 is TGTGCCAGCATACACTGGAGCGGGAGATCTTCTAGCACAGATACGCAGTATTTT. It yields the protein CASIHWSGRSSSTDTQYF.

This clone was counted only a few times. A read error may produce the germline difference seen at one junction end. The chain is built from TRBV7-7 and TRBJ2-1, with TRBD2 matching 11 bases. The germline V gene has CDR1 SSHAT and CDR2 FNYEAQ (reference sequence). The length of the CDR3 is 16 residues. CDR3 in amino acids: CASSPISTSGNNEQFF. Here the CDR3 DNA reads TGTGCTAGCAGCCCGATATCGACTAGCGGGAACAATGAGCAGTTCTTC.

The chain combines TRBV19 with TRBJ1-2; 9 bases line up with TRBD1. The CDR3 is 14 residues long. Germline CDR1 reads LNHDA; CDR2 reads SQIVND (reference sequence). The V gene end was trimmed by 8 bases and the J gene end by 7 bases; junction bases not matched to a gene: 11. The CDR3 nucleotides are TGTGCCAGTGCACCGGGACAGGGATCCTCTGGCTACACCTTC. This translates into CASAPGQGSSGYTF.

V is TRBV2 and J is TRBJ1-4, with D perhaps matching TRBD1 (6 bases). Germline V gives CDR1 SNHLY, CDR2 FYNNEI. CDR3 length equals 15 residues. Deletions cut 6 bases from V and 4 bases from J, with 15 bases between. This CDR3 is CASRGDRTFNEKLFF. In nucleotides, the CDR3 is TGTGCCAGCAGGGGAGACAGGACTTTTAATGAAAAACTGTTTTTT.

V usage is TRBV4-1 and J usage is TRBJ1-1; 9 nucleotides agree with TRBD1. Germline-derived CDR1 and CDR2 are MGHRA and YSYEKL. This CDR3 region has 15 residues. V shed 5 bases and J 0 bases; nucleotides not matched to a gene: 4. CDR3: CASSYTGGMNTEAFF. CDR3 DNA sequence: TGCGCCAGCAGCTATACAGGGGGCATGAACACTGAAGCTTTCTTT.

This rearrangement joins TRBV4-1 to TRBJ2-1, with D maybe TRBD2 (5 bases). Trimming stripped 1 base from V and 2 bases from J, with 12 bases between. Germline CDR1 is MGHRA and CDR2 is YSYEKL. The CDR3 has 16 amino acids. The CDR3 region has the DNA TGCGCCAGCAGCCAAGCGATTAGCGTCACCTACAATGAGCAGTTCTTC. This encodes CASSQAISVTYNEQFF.

As DNA, the CDR3 is TGTGCCACCAGCAGAATCAGGGAGTCGGGCGGCTACACCTTC. Amino acid sequence: CATSRIRESGGYTF. This rearrangement joins TRBV15 to TRBJ1-2, with a tentative D call TRBD1 (5 bases). This CDR3 is 14 amino acids long. Germline V gives CDR1 LNHNV, CDR2 YYDKDF (reference sequence). V was cut by 2 bases and J by 8 bases, with 15 bases left in between.

The chain combines TRBV18 with TRBJ2-7; 11 bases line up with TRBD2. The germline CDR1 and CDR2 sequences are KGHSH and LQKENI. The CDR3 is 15 residues long. V lost 3 bases and J lost 2; bases outside the gene matches: 3. CDR3 in DNA: TGTGCCAGCTCACCGACTAGCGGGGCCACCTACGAGCAGTACTTC. This codes for CASSPTSGATYEQYF.

This rearrangement joins TRBV7-9 to TRBJ2-3; the match to TRBD1 covers 8 bases. Germline CDR1 is SEHNR and CDR2 is FQNEAQ (reference sequence). This CDR3 comprises 16 residues. Trimming removed 3 bases from V and 3 bases from J; junction bases left unmatched: 8. CDR3 amino acids: CASSFPPGGVTDTQYF. Written as DNA, the CDR3 is TGTGCCAGCAGCTTCCCGCCAGGGGGCGTTACAGATACGCAGTATTTT.

The chain has TRBV29-1 and TRBJ2-2; D remains ambiguous. The CDR3 loop spans 14 amino acids. Trimming cost V 4 bases and J 7 bases, with 16 bases left between them. CDR1 is SQVTM, CDR2 ANQGSEA, per germline. The CDR3 region is CSVVKRPESGELFF. For the CDR3, the DNA is TGCAGCGTTGTAAAGCGACCGGAAAGCGGGGAGCTGTTTTTT.

The chain combines TRBV18 with TRBJ2-6; D gene unclear. The CDR3 has 18 amino acids. Trimming stripped 1 base from V and 1 base from J, with 14 bases between. Germline V gives CDR1 KGHSH, CDR2 LQKENI. The CDR3 region has the DNA TGTGCCAGCTCACCACAGTTAATCGCAGTATCTGGGGCCAACGTCCTGACTTTC. It is translated as CASSPQLIAVSGANVLTF.

The rearrangement uses TRBV5-1 and TRBJ1-2, with 9 nucleotides matching TRBD1. Germline CDR1 is SGHRS and CDR2 is YFSETQ. Losses at the gene ends were 4 bases for V and 5 bases for J; bases not matched to a gene: 9. This CDR3 spans 15 amino acids. The CDR3 protein is CASSEQPGQGYGYTF. CDR3 DNA sequence: TGCGCCAGCAGCGAACAACCGGGACAGGGATATGGCTACACCTTC.

The chain employs TRBV5-1 and TRBJ2-5, with 9 bases aligning to TRBD2. The junction had 7 bases not matched to a gene; V was cut back by 3 bases and J by 4 bases. There are 15 residues in the CDR3. Germline V gene lookup returns CDR1 SGHRS and CDR2 YFSETQ. CDR3 nucleotide sequence: TGCGCCAGCAGCTGGGCCGGGACTAGCAGAGAGACCCAGTACTTC. It encodes CASSWAGTSRETQYF.

The chain uses TRBV6-5 and TRBJ2-1; no clear D gene. The V and J ends lost 6 bases and 7 bases respectively, with 16 bases between them. Germline values: CDR1 MNHEY, CDR2 SVGAGI. The CDR3 runs 14 residues. The CDR3 loop reads CASRAASRMNEQFF. CDR3 in DNA: TGTGCCAGCAGGGCGGCCTCGCGGATGAATGAGCAGTTCTTC.

The rearrangement joins TRBV10-3 to TRBJ2-1; 15 bases agree with TRBD2. This CDR3 comprises 18 residues. V shed 8 bases, J shed 8 bases, and the junction held 16 bases outside the gene matches. In germline, CDR1 is ENHRY, CDR2 SYGVKD. The CDR3 DNA reads as TGTGCCATCCGCCCTGGATCGACCGGGACTAGCGGGAGGTATGAGCAGTTCTTC. Translation: CAIRPGSTGTSGRYEQFF.

The V and J genes are TRBV7-8 and TRBJ2-7; a weak D match, TRBD1 (7 bases). V gave up 5 bases and J gave up 5 bases, with 22 bases separating them. This CDR3 has 16 amino acids. Germline CDR1 reads SGHVS; CDR2 reads FQNEAQ. The DNA of the CDR3 is TGTGCCAGCAGCACCCGACAGGGACTTTCAGGGAACGAGCAGTACTTC. Amino acids: CASSTRQGLSGNEQYF.

The rearrangement joins TRBV28 to TRBJ1-2, with D possibly TRBD1 on 5 matching bases. This CDR3 contains 14 residues. In germline, CDR1 is MDHEN, CDR2 SYDVKM. V lost 3 bases, J lost 2 bases, and 10 bases lay in between. The CDR3 nucleotides are TGTGCCAGCAGTTTCGGGGGGGAGAACTATGGCTACACCTTC. Its protein product is CASSFGGENYGYTF.

V usage is TRBV9 and J usage is TRBJ1-6; no clear D. The V gene's germline CDR1 is SGDLS and CDR2 YYNGEE. The V gene lost 3 bases and the J gene lost 6 bases, with 10 bases spanning the gap. The CDR3 spans 14 residues. The CDR3 reads CASSEKAVNSPLHF. The CDR3 DNA is TGTGCCAGCAGCGAGAAGGCGGTTAATTCACCCCTCCACTTT.

V and J are TRBV9 and TRBJ2-1; 7 nucleotides agree with TRBD2. The CDR3 loop spans 20 amino acids. J was trimmed by 3 bases and V by 3 bases; bases with no gene match: 21. Germline V lookup: CDR1 SGDLS, CDR2 YYNGEE. The CDR3 sequence: CASSAEAGSLRPRSYNEQFF. CDR3 nucleotides: TGTGCCAGCAGCGCAGAAGCGGGGTCCCTCCGACCCCGGAGCTACAATGAGCAGTTCTTC. The variable domain in full, completed from reference TRBV9 and TRBJ2-1, reads DSGVTQTPKHLITATGQRVTLRCSPRSGDLSVYWYQQSLDQGLQFLIQYYNGEERAKGNILERFSAQQFPDLHSELNLSSLELGDSALYFCASSAEAGSLRPRSYNEQFFGPGTRLTVL.

V usage is TRBV11-2 and J usage is TRBJ1-4; D perhaps matches TRBD1 (6 bases). Germline V lookup: CDR1 SGHAT, CDR2 FQNNGV. Trimming removed 5 bases at V and 10 bases at J, with 17 bases between. The CDR3 runs 14 residues. As DNA, the CDR3 is TGTGCCAGCAGCCTTGGACAGACCCGTGCAAAACTGTTTTTT. Translating it yields CASSLGQTRAKLFF.

The chain recombines TRBV11-1 with TRBJ2-5; D is perhaps TRBD2 (5 bases). The DNA end is more similar to TRBJ2-7, so the J call may be wrong. Germline loops: CDR1 SGHAT, CDR2 FQDESV (reference sequence). There are 19 residues in the CDR3. CDR3 bases: TGTGCCAGCAGCTTAGAAGGGCTAGCTGCTAGTCCCTCTCGGTACGAGCAGTACTTC. Protein product: CASSLEGLAASPSRYEQYF.

The genes are TRBV5-1 and TRBJ2-7; 8 bases line up with TRBD1. With 3 bases clipped from V and 8 bases from J, the junction kept 10 bases outside the gene matches. The CDR3 is 14 residues long. Germline V gene lookup returns CDR1 SGHRS and CDR2 YFSETQ. Written as DNA, the CDR3 is TGCGCCAGCAGCTCGACCGCGGACAGGGACCAGCAGTACTTC. Protein sequence: CASSSTADRDQQYF. Based on the CDR3 plus reference TRBV5-1 and TRBJ2-7, the full variable domain is KAGVTQTPRYLIKTRGQQVTLSCSPISGHRSVSWYQQTPGQGLQFLFEYFSETQRNKGNFPGRFSGRQFSNSRSEMNVSTLELGDSALYLCASSSTADRDQQYFGPGTRLTVT.

The chain couples TRBV6-6 to TRBJ2-1; 8 nucleotides agree with TRBD1. V lost 7 bases, J lost 4 bases, and 6 bases stayed unmatched. From germline, CDR1 is MNHNY and CDR2 SVGAGI (reference sequence). The CDR3 runs 14 residues. CDR3 nucleotides: TGTGCCAGCATCTTAGGGACAGGTTACAATGAGCAGTTCTTC. It specifies CASILGTGYNEQFF.

This rearrangement joins TRBV7-6 to TRBJ1-2; D is perhaps TRBD1 (5 bases). Trimming took off 5 bases at V and 7 bases at J, with 14 bases between the two ends. The CDR3 is 13 amino acids. Germline CDR1 SGHVS, CDR2 FNYEAQ. CDR3 nucleotide sequence: TGTGCCAGCAGCCGCACCGTGGGGGGTGGCTACACCTTC. Its translation: CASSRTVGGGYTF.

The chain is built from TRBV5-1 and TRBJ2-7; D is ambiguous. The length of the CDR3 is 13 residues. V was clipped by 1 base and J by 6 bases, with 11 bases between them. In germline, CDR1 is SGHRS, CDR2 YFSETQ. CDR3 in DNA: TGCGCCAGCAGCTTGACAGCATCTGGCGAGCAGTACTTC. It translates to CASSLTASGEQYF.

This clone was detected a few times. CDR3 loop: CASSSFVTGTYEQYF. As DNA, the CDR3 is TGTGCCAGCAGTAGTTTTGTGACAGGGACCTACGAGCAGTACTTC. This sequence joins TRBV2 and TRBJ2-7, with 7 bases aligning to TRBD1. The length of the CDR3 is 15 residues. Trimming at V came to 5 bases and at J to 2 bases, leaving 9 bases not matched to a gene. The germline gives CDR1 SNHLY, CDR2 FYNNEI.

The chain links TRBV28 to TRBJ2-6; no reliable D call. CDR1 and CDR2 from the germline V gene are MDHEN and SYDVKM. The CDR3 loop spans 16 amino acids. The ends were cut back, 0 bases at V and 2 bases at J, with 8 bases in the middle. CDR3 DNA sequence: TGTGCCAGCAGTTTATGGAAAGAAACTGGGGCCAACGTCCTGACTTTC. The encoded protein is CASSLWKETGANVLTF.

The gene calls are TRBV30 and TRBJ2-7, with D uncertain. Trimming left V 4 bases short and J 7 bases short, with 11 bases between. The CDR3 has 11 residues. Germline CDR1 and CDR2: GTSNPN and SVGIG (reference sequence). In nucleotides, the CDR3 is TGTGCCTGGAAGAAATGGGGAGAGCAGTACTTC. Encoded protein: CAWKKWGEQYF. The variable domain in full, with the rest retrieved from reference TRBV30 and TRBJ2-7, is SQTIHQWPATLVQPVGSPLSLECTVEGTSNPNLYWYRQAAGRGLQLLFYSVGIGQISSEVPQNLSASRPQDRQFILSSKKLLLSDSGFYLCAWKKWGEQYFGPGTRLTVT.

V and J are TRBV7-9 and TRBJ2-7; D is ambiguous. Per germline, CDR1 SEHNR and CDR2 FQNEAQ (reference sequence). Trimming cost V 4 bases and J 3 bases, with 7 bases left between them. This CDR3 is 12 amino acids long. The CDR3 here is CASSSPNYEQYF. In DNA form, the CDR3 reads TGTGCCAGCAGCTCCCCAAACTACGAGCAGTACTTC.

The V gene is TRBV19, the J gene TRBJ1-4; no reliable D call. V dropped 5 bases and J dropped 0 bases, with 10 bases sitting between them. This CDR3 has 15 residues. Germline V lookup: CDR1 LNHDA, CDR2 SQIVND (reference sequence). The CDR3 protein is CASSPGLSTNEKLFF. CDR3 sequence (DNA): TGTGCCAGTAGTCCCGGGCTATCAACTAATGAAAAACTGTTTTTT.

The rearrangement uses TRBV5-1 and TRBJ1-2; 8 bases align to TRBD1. This CDR3 comprises 16 residues. Germline V gene sequence: CDR1 SGHRS, CDR2 YFSETQ. The ends lost 4 bases at V and 5 bases at J; junction bases unmatched: 13. CDR3 sequence reads: CASSQAPGQVFYGYTF. CDR3 coding DNA: TGCGCCAGCAGCCAAGCTCCGGGACAGGTCTTTTATGGCTACACCTTC.